The subject of this entry is one T cell receptor (beta chain). V shed 2 bases and J 2 bases; nucleotides not matched to a gene: 5. This CDR3 spans 15 amino acids. Germline V gives CDR1 SGHDN, CDR2 FVKESK. Researchers took RNA transcripts and amplified the TCR beta CDR3 regions from them. The HTBI primer set served for first-round RT-PCR of the TCR CDR3. TCRdb itself ran the multiplex PCR reads through MiXCR, one entry per CDR3 protein. The sample shows about 610,000 distinct CDR3 sequences, under 15% of them seen only once. The entry originates in a study of T cells in Graves' hyperthyroidism and ophthalmopathy. Overall study context: At the time of initial diagnosis and before any treatment, peripheral blood was collected.

The sequencing sample was made of blood. The sequence came from a woman aged 35 to 49 with Graves' ophthalmopathy. The chain carries TRBV14 and TRBJ2-5, with 7 bases fitting TRBD1. Written as DNA, the CDR3 is TGTGCCAGCAGCCAACAGGGGGTCAGGCAAGAGACCCAGTACTTC. It translates to CASSQQGVRQETQYF.